This is a list of T cell receptor beta chains from one sample in a study of long-term antiretroviral therapy in people with HIV. The repertoire was sequenced with immunoSEQ multiplex PCR; TCRdb's copy has only in-frame clones and lacks some. The data hold some 15,000 clones, with over 75% observed a single time. The sample here was unsorted PBMCs, taken about 1.2 years before starting antiretroviral therapy. The receptors shown here come from a man under 40 with HIV. CDR3s leave out the opening cysteine and the closing phenylalanine or tryptophan. A D gene is named only where the DNA matches it firmly.

cdr3_length | v_call | d_call | cdr3_aa
12 | TRBV6-1 | TRBD1 | ASSEEDGRGKLT
12 | TRBV9 | - | ASSPSGGKSEQY
14 | TRBV19 | TRBD1 | ASSIDGTGHSYEQY
15 | TRBV12-5 | TRBD2 | ASGLAGGGWDTDTQY
11 | TRBV6-1 | TRBD1 | ASSEGQMYEQY
12 | TRBV30 | - | AWRPTGNTDTQY
14 | TRBV7-8 | - | ASSFSTGGGFYGYT
12 | TRBV28 | TRBD2 | ASRVAGVGYEQY
14 | TRBV4-3 | - | ASSQVLELTNTEAF
14 | TRBV4-3 | - | ASSMIALGSTDTQY
12 | TRBV11-2 | - | ASTQSPLGNEQF
13 | TRBV7-2 | - | ASSFGRGSNQPQH
13 | TRBV11-2 | - | ASSLGQSSGNTIY
10 | TRBV7-2 | - | ASTPSGRGYT
13 | TRBV6-6 | - | ASSYSPLPGETQY
10 | TRBV30 | - | AWSVSWDGYT
16 | TRBV5-4 | TRBD1 | ASSNPGQRFSSTDTQY
10 | TRBV6-1 | - | ASRPLNQPQH
13 | TRBV6-1 | - | ASSGPGAVLYEQY
13 | TRBV27 | - | ASSRDLYMNTEAF
15 | TRBV4-1 | TRBD2 | ASSQDNQRGSYNEQF
11 | TRBV27 | - | ATGGGGNQPQH
12 | TRBV9 | - | ASSVEGVTDTQY
10 | TRBV5-1 | - | ASSFGGNGYT
13 | TRBV19 | - | ASSIGGTATGELF
13 | TRBV11-2 | - | ASSLDVLRNQPQH
13 | TRBV29-1 | - | SVRRVILDSYEQY
14 | TRBV13 | - | ASSQEMTAATYEQY
11 | TRBV21-1 | - | ASSKVATDTQY
12 | TRBV9 | TRBD1 | ASNDGTGNEKLF